The TCR beta chain described here comes from a study of spatial heterogeneity in lung cancer. Germline CDR1 is SGHVS and CDR2 is FQNEAQ. This CDR3 comprises 12 residues. Trimming removed 3 bases from V and 6 bases from J, with 9 bases in between. Each CDR3 protein gets one entry after TCRdb re-called the 5' RACE reads with MiXCR. The sample carries fewer than 25,000 distinct CDR3 sequences, around 5% recorded once. Findings and caveats of the study: Expanded intratumoral alpha and beta TCR counts tracked tumor mutation counts. Ubiquitous expanded TCR counts tracked ubiquitous nonsynonymous mutations, and regional counts tracked regional ones.

Regarding time point: sample taken at primary tumor resection. This clonotype was seen ten or more times. What it binds is not known. The material sequenced was lung tumor tissue, taken at surgery. The TCR was taken from a male donor with early-stage non-small cell lung cancer. This rearrangement joins TRBV7-8 to TRBJ2-7; no reliable D call. CDR3 coding DNA: TGTGCCAGCAGCTTGTCTGGGGTCGAGCAGTACTTC. Its protein is CASSLSGVEQYF. Supplemented by reference TRBV7-8 and TRBJ2-7, the full variable domain reads GAGVSQSPRYKVAKRGQDVALRCDPISGHVSLFWYQQALGQGPEFLTYFQNEAQLDKSGLPSDRFFAERPEGSVSTLKIQRTQQEDSAVYLCASSLSGVEQYFGPGTRLTVT.